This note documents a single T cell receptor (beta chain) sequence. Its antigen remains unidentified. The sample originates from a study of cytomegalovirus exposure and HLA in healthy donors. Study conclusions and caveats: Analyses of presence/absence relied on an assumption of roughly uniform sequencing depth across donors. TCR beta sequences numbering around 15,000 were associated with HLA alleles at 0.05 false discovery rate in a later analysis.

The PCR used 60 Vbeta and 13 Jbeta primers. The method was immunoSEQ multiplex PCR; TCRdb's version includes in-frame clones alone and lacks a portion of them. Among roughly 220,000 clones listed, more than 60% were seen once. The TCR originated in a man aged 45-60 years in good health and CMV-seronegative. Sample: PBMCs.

The CDR3 sequence is CASRQTGNNYEQYF. For the CDR3, the DNA is TGTGCCAGCAGGCAGACAGGGAACAATTACGAGCAGTACTTC. The rearrangement joins TRBV7-9 to TRBJ2-7; TRBD1 agrees at 7 bases. CDR3 length: 14 amino acids. From germline, CDR1 is SEHNR and CDR2 FQNEAQ (reference sequence). J gave up 4 bases and V 6 bases, and 9 bases lay outside the gene matches.